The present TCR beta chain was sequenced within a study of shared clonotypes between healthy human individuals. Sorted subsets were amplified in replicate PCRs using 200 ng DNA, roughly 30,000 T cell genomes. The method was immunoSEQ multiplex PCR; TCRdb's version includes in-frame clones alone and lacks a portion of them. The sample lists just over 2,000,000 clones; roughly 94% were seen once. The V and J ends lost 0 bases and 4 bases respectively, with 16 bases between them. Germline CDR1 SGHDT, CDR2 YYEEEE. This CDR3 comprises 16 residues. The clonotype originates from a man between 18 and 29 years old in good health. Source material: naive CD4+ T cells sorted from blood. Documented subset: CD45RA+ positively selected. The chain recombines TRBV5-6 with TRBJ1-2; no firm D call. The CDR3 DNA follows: TGTGCCAGCAGCTTGGGCAGACGTTACTATACCTATGGCTACACCTTC. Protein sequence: CASSLGRRYYTYGYTF.